Described below is a single T cell receptor (beta chain) sequence and its context. Its specificity is not known. Sequencing used immunoSEQ version 4 in survey mode. Each sample used up to about 1 ug genomic DNA diluted to approximately 10 ng/uL. Method: immunoSEQ multiplex PCR; TCRdb's copy keeps in-frame clones and lacks some. The sample lists under 50,000 clones; more than 80% were seen once. Cells were stimulated nonspecifically with anti-CD3/anti-CD28 magnetic beads. CD4+ T cells upregulating both CD40 ligand and CD69 were sorted as responding cells. An approximately 20-hour stimulation of CD8-depleted PBMCs used anti-CD28/CD49d costimulation, CD40-blocking antibody and enfuvirtide. Between the trimmed V and J ends, which lost 3 bases and 0 bases, there was a span of 9 bases. Germline CDR1 is SGDLS and CDR2 is YYNGEE. CDR3 length equals 15 residues. The data were taken from a study of persistence of HIV-infected CD4 T cells. Study observations and caveats: Degenerate expanded CDR3beta sequences were enriched among CMV- and Gag-responding cells.

The specimen was CD4+ T cells sorted from PBMCs after approximately 20-hour stimulation, collected from a patient who received antiretroviral therapy. This sequence was found in an adult woman with HIV who was CMV-seropositive. The chain couples TRBV9 to TRBJ1-4; D is unclear. This CDR3 reads CASSGGPATNEKLFF. As DNA, the CDR3 is TGTGCCAGCAGCGGCGGCCCTGCAACTAATGAAAAACTGTTTTTT.